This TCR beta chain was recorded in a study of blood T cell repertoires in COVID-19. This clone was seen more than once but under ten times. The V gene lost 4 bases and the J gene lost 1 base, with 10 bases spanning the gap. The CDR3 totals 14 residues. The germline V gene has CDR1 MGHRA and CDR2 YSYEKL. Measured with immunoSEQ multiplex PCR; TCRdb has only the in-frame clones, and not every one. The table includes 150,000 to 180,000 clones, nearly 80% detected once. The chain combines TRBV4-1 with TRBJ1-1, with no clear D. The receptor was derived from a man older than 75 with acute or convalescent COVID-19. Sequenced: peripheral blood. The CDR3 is CASSLEAGNTEAFF. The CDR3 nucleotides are TGCGCCAGCAGCCTGGAGGCAGGGAACACTGAAGCTTTCTTT.